A single sample is the source of the 17 T cell receptor beta chains below, sequenced in a study of beta chain features in type 1 diabetes. No cognate antigen is known for these TCRs. Study conclusions and caveats: Shortening of TCRB CDR3s, moderate but significant, appeared in all four CD4+ subsets of Type 1 diabetes patients.

All of the isolated RNA was reverse transcribed, so expressed TCRB transcripts were sequenced. The protocol was immunoSEQ multiplex PCR, while the TCRdb copy is restricted to in-frame clones and leaves out a portion. The sample has roughly 150,000 clones, roughly 60% seen once; the top ten hold 0.08% to 0.095%. Sequenced input: naive CD4+ T cells from blood. The receptors derive from a man under 40 with type 1 diabetes.

This chain connects TRBV27 to TRBJ2-5, with D possibly called TRBD1 or TRBD2 (5 bases each). The V gene's germline CDR1 is MNHEY and CDR2 SMNVEV (reference sequence). Between the trimmed V and J ends, which lost 5 bases and 1 base, there was a span of 11 bases. This CDR3 is built from 14 residues. The CDR3 DNA follows: TGTGCCAGCAGTCTCGACGGGGCCCAAGAGACCCAGTACTTC. Protein product: CASSLDGAQETQYF.

V is TRBV29-1 and J is TRBJ1-6, with D hard to call. The length of the CDR3 is 14 residues. Trimming took 5 bases from V and 0 from J, leaving 8 bases between them. CDR1 SQVTM and CDR2 ANQGSEA come from the germline V gene. CDR3 amino acids: CSVLDSSYNSPLHF. The CDR3 DNA follows: TGCAGCGTTCTGGATAGCTCCTATAATTCACCCCTCCACTTT.

This chain links TRBV23-1 with TRBJ2-5; no clear D. TRBV23-1 belongs to the ORF category, with a function that is uncertain. V dropped 0 bases and J dropped 4 bases, with 6 bases sitting between them. This CDR3 region has 13 residues. CDR3 in amino acids: CASSQSLVETQYF. The CDR3 DNA reads TGCGCCAGCAGTCAATCGCTCGTAGAGACCCAGTACTTC.

The chain couples TRBV6-5 to TRBJ1-6, with 8 bases fitting TRBD1. The ends lost 4 bases at V and 8 bases at J; junction bases unmatched: 7. The CDR3 is 15 residues long. Germline V gene data show CDR1 as MNHEY and CDR2 as SVGAGI. The CDR3: CASSSGGSVHSPLHF. For the CDR3, the DNA is TGTGCCAGCAGTTCAGGGGGCAGTGTACATTCACCCCTCCACTTT.

CDR3 nucleotides: TGTGCCAGCAGCTTCCCGGGCACCGGGGAGCTGTTTTTT. This translates into CASSFPGTGELFF. The rearrangement joins TRBV7-9 to TRBJ2-2, with D unresolved. Germline V CDR1 and CDR2: SEHNR, FQNEAQ (reference sequence). Trimming pared 3 bases from V and 4 bases from J, leaving 6 bases between. This CDR3 is built from 13 residues.

The V and J genes are TRBV5-1 and TRBJ2-5; 7 bases line up with TRBD2. Losses at the gene ends were 5 bases for V and 5 bases for J; bases not matched to a gene: 12. Germline loops: CDR1 SGHRS, CDR2 YFSETQ. This CDR3 contains 15 residues. The CDR3 region has the DNA TGCGCCAGCAGACGTCGTATGCGGGAGCAGGAGACCCAGTACTTC. Protein: CASRRRMREQETQYF.

This clone showed up just a few times. The rearrangement joins TRBV5-5 to TRBJ2-1, with no clear D. V was clipped by 4 bases and J by 8 bases, with 16 bases between them. Germline loops: CDR1 SGHKS, CDR2 YYEKEE (reference sequence). This CDR3 is 14 amino acids long. For the CDR3, the DNA is TGTGCCAGCAGCACAAGCGTGCCATTTGATGAGCAGTTCTTC. It translates to CASSTSVPFDEQFF.

The chain links TRBV10-2 to TRBJ2-3; D ambiguous. Germline assignment: CDR1 WSHSY and CDR2 SAAADI. There are 13 residues in the CDR3. The ends were cut back, 2 bases at V and 2 bases at J, with 5 bases in the middle. The CDR3 bases are TGCGCCAGCAGTGAGGTCCACACAGATACGCAGTATTTT. It yields the protein CASSEVHTDTQYF.

V gene TRBV28 combines with J gene TRBJ1-6; the D is unclear. Trimming cost V 8 bases and J 13 bases, with 12 bases left between them. CDR3 length: 11 residues. The germline V gene encodes CDR1 MDHEN and CDR2 SYDVKM. Here the CDR3 DNA reads TGTGCCAGCGGCTCTCGACATCCCCTCCACTTT. Translated, it gives CASGSRHPLHF.

V and J are TRBV25-1 and TRBJ1-1, with unresolved D. CDR1 is MGHDK, CDR2 SYGVNS, per germline. CDR3 length equals 13 residues. V was shortened by 2 bases and J by 1 base, with 5 bases between the two germline ends. The CDR3 region is CASSELGNTEAFF. The CDR3 DNA reads TGTGCCAGCAGTGAACTGGGGAACACTGAAGCTTTCTTT.

CDR3 nucleotides: TGTGCCAGCAGCTCGGACCTAAAGAGGGAGCAGTTCTTC. The encoded protein is CASSSDLKREQFF. The chain couples TRBV11-2 to TRBJ2-1; D ambiguous. V lost 4 bases, J lost 10 bases, and 14 bases lay in between. This CDR3 spans 13 amino acids. Germline loops: CDR1 SGHAT, CDR2 FQNNGV.

The genes are TRBV7-9 and TRBJ2-5, with D unresolved. This CDR3 has 12 residues. Germline CDR1 reads SEHNR; CDR2 reads FQNEAQ (reference sequence). The V gene lost 3 bases and the J gene lost 6 bases, with 8 bases spanning the gap. The CDR3 reads CASSLQAQTQYF. The CDR3, as DNA: TGTGCCAGCAGCTTGCAGGCGCAGACCCAGTACTTC.

The V call is TRBV7-2, the J call TRBJ1-1, with D possibly matching TRBD1 (6 bases). Trimming stripped 5 bases from V and 5 bases from J, with 15 bases between. Per the germline V gene, CDR1 is SGHTA and CDR2 is FQGNSA. The CDR3 loop spans 14 amino acids. This CDR3 reads CASSPLAGVTEAFF. The CDR3 DNA sequence: TGTGCCAGCAGCCCCCTTGCAGGGGTGACTGAAGCTTTCTTT.

This chain links TRBV18 with TRBJ1-4, with D uncertain. The V and J ends lost 0 bases and 0 bases respectively, with 2 bases between them. The CDR3 consists of 14 residues. The germline gives CDR1 KGHSH, CDR2 LQKENI. The CDR3 loop is CASSPPATNEKLFF. CDR3 nucleotides: TGTGCCAGCTCACCACCAGCAACTAATGAAAAACTGTTTTTT. The entire variable domain, with the rest obtained from reference TRBV18 and TRBJ1-4, is as follows: NAGVMQNPRHLVRRRGQEARLRCSPMKGHSHVYWYRQLPEEGLKFMVYLQKENIIDESGMPKERFSAEFPKEGPSILRIQQVVRGDSAAYFCASSPPATNEKLFFGSGTQLSVL.

Only a few counts were recorded for this clone. This sequence joins TRBV7-6 and TRBJ1-2; no reliable D call. V lost 0 bases and J 8 bases, leaving 7 bases between the germline ends. CDR3 length: 12 amino acids. Germline lookup yields CDR1 SGHVS and CDR2 FNYEAQ. The CDR3 reads CASSLAGRGYTF. CDR3 bases: TGTGCCAGCAGCTTAGCCGGGCGCGGCTACACCTTC.

This clone has just a few counts. This chain uses TRBV30 with TRBJ2-5, with D possibly matching TRBD1 (5 bases). V lost 3 bases and J lost 5, with 16 bases in between. CDR1 is GTSNPN, CDR2 SVGIG, per germline (reference sequence). The CDR3 runs to 14 residues. The CDR3 DNA reads TGTGCCTGGAGCTCGGAAGGGGTTCGTGAGACCCAGTACTTC. Encoded protein: CAWSSEGVRETQYF.

The chain recombines TRBV29-1 with TRBJ1-5; perhaps TRBD1 as D (6 bases). V lost 4 bases and J 7 bases, leaving 14 bases between the germline ends. The CDR3 has 13 amino acids. Looked up from germline, CDR1 is SQVTM and CDR2 is ANQGSEA. The CDR3 spells CSVVSGVAQPQHF. CDR3 DNA: TGCAGCGTTGTCTCAGGGGTGGCACAGCCCCAGCATTTT.